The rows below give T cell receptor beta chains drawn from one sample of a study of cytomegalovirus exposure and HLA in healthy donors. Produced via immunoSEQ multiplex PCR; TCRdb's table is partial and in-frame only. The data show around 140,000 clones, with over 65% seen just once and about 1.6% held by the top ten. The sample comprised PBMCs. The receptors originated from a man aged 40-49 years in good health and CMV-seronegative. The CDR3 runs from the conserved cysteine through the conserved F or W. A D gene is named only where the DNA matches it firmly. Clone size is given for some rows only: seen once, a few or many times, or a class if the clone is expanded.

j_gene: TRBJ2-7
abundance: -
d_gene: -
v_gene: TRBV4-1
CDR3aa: CASSSIGAGSIYEQYF
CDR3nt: TGCGCCAGCAGCTCCATCGGAGCGGGTAGTATCTACGAGCAGTACTTC

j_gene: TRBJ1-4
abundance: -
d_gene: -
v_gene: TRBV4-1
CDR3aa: CASSHVGAGGTNEKLFF
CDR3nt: TGCGCCAGCAGCCACGTGGGTGCGGGCGGAACTAATGAAAAACTGTTTTTT

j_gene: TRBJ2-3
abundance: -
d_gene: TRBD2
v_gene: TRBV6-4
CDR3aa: CASSSSGGTDTQYF
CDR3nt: TGTGCCAGCAGCTCTAGCGGAGGCACAGATACGCAGTATTTT

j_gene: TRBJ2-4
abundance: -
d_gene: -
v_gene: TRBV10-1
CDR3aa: CSPRPSSSFF
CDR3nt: TGCTCACCTCGGCCATCAAGTAGCTTCTTC

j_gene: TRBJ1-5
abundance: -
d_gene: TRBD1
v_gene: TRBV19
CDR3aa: CASNPDRAVVNQPQHF
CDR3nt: TGTGCCAGTAACCCGGACAGGGCTGTTGTAAATCAGCCCCAGCATTTT

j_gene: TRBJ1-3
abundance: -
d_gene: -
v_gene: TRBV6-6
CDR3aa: CASSKQGSGNTIYF
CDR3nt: TGTGCCAGCAGCAAACAGGGCTCTGGAAACACCATATATTTT

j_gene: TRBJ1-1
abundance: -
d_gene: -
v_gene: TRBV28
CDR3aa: CASSLSVRDFVNTEAFF
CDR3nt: TGTGCCAGCAGTTTATCTGTCAGGGATTTTGTGAACACTGAAGCTTTCTTT

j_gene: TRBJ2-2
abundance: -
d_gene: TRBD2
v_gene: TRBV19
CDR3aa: CASSLSGGTGELFF
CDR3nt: TGTGCCAGTAGTCTAAGCGGGGGAACCGGGGAGCTGTTTTTT

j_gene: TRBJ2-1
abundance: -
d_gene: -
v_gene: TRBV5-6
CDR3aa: CASSRRGARIYNEQFF
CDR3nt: TGTGCCAGCAGCCGACGGGGGGCGAGGATATACAATGAGCAGTTCTTC

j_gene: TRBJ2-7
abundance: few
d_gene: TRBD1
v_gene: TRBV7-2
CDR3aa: CASSPDRATYEQYF
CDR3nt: TGTGCCAGCAGCCCCGACAGGGCGACCTACGAGCAGTACTTC

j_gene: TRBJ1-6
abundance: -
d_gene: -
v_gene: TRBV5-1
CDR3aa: CASSDQGGFNSPLHF
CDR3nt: TGCGCCAGCAGCGACCAGGGAGGGTTTAATTCACCCCTCCACTTT

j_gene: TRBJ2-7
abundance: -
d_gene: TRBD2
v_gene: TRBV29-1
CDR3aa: CSVDQTGGVAQYF
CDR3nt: TGCAGCGTCGACCAGACGGGAGGAGTCGCGCAGTACTTC

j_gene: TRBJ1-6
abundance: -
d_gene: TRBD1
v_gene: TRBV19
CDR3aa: CASSIQTGGNSPLHF
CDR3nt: TGTGCCAGTAGTATCCAGACAGGGGGCAATTCACCCCTCCACTTT

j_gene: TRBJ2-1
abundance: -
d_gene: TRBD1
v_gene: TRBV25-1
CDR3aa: CASTGGASYNEQFF
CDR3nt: TGTGCCAGTACAGGGGGCGCTTCCTACAATGAGCAGTTCTTC

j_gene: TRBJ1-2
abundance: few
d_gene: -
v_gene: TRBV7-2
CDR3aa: CASSLEGGRGYGYTF
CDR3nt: TGTGCCAGCAGCTTAGAGGGGGGGCGCGGGTATGGCTACACCTTC

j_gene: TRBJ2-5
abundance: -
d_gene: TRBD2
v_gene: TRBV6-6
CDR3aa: CASSPTSGGAGETQYF
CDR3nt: TGTGCCAGCAGCCCGACTAGCGGGGGGGCTGGTGAGACCCAGTACTTC

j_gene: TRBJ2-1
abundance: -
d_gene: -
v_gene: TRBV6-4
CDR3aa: CASSDTGETYNEQFF
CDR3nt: TGTGCCAGCAGTGACACGGGAGAGACCTACAATGAGCAGTTCTTC

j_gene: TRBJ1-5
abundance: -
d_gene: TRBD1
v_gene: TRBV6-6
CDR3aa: CASSPGQQEPQHF
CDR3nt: TGTGCCAGCAGCCCGGGACAGCAGGAGCCCCAGCATTTT

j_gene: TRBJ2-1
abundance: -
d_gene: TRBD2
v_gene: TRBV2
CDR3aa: CASSELAGGYNEQFF
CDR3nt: TGTGCCAGCAGTGAGCTAGCGGGGGGTTACAATGAGCAGTTCTTC

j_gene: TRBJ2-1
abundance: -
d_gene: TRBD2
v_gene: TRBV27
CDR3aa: CASSSPSSGGAYEQFF
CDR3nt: TGTGCCAGCAGTTCTCCCTCTAGCGGGGGGGCCTATGAGCAGTTCTTC

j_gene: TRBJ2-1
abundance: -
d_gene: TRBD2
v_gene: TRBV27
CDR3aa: CASSLTGGGAEEQFF
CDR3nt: TGTGCCAGCAGTTTAACTGGCGGGGGGGCCGAAGAGCAGTTCTTC

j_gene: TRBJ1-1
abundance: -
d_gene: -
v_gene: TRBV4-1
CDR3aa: CASSRGQTTTEAFF
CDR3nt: TGCGCCAGCAGCCGTGGACAGACCACGACTGAAGCTTTCTTT

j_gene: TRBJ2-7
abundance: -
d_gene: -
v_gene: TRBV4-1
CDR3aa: CASSQVSGGASEQYF
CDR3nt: TGCGCCAGCAGCCAAGTTAGCGGAGGGGCCTCCGAGCAGTACTTC

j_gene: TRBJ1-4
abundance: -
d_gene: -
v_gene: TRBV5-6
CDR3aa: CASSTQTGEKLFF
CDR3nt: TGTGCCAGCAGCACTCAGACAGGTGAAAAACTGTTTTTT

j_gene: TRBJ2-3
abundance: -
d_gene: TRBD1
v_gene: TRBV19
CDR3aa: CATSERAGTGVIDTQYF
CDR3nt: TGTGCCACTTCCGAAAGGGCCGGGACAGGGGTGATAGATACGCAGTATTTT

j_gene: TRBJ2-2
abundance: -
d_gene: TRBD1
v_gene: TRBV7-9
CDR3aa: CSSSLGGGTGGTGELFF
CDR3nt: TGTTCCAGCAGCTTAGGTGGGGGGACAGGTGGAACCGGGGAGCTGTTTTTT

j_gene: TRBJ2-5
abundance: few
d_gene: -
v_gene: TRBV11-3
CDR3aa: CASSLGAETQYF
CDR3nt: TGTGCCAGCAGCTTAGGGGCGGAGACCCAGTACTTC

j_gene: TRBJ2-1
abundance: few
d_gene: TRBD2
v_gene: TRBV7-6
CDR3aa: CASSFVAGGVNEQFF
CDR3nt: TGTGCCAGCAGCTTCGTAGCGGGGGGGGTCAATGAGCAGTTCTTC

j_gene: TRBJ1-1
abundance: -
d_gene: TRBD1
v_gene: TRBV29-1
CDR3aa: CSVEDGDRLHEAFF
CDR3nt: TGCAGCGTTGAAGATGGGGACAGACTTCATGAAGCTTTCTTT

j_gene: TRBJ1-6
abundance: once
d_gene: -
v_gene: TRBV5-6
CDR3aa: CASEGDNSPLHF
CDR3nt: TGTGCCAGTGAGGGGGATAATTCACCCCTCCACTTT

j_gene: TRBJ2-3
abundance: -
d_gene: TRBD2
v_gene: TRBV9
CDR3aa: CASSVFAGVTDTQYF
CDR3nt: TGTGCCAGCAGCGTATTCGCGGGGGTAACAGATACGCAGTATTTT

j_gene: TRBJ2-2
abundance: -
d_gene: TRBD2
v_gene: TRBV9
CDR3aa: CASAWRGEAGELFF
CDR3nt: TGTGCCAGCGCCTGGCGGGGGGAAGCCGGGGAGCTGTTTTTT

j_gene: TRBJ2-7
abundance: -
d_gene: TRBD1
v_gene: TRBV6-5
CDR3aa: CASSLGTGGYEQYF
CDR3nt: TGTGCCAGCAGCCTCGGGACAGGGGGCTACGAGCAGTACTTC

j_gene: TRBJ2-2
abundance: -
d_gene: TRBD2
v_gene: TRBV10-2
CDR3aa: CASRGTSGGGPQNTGELFF
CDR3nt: TGCGCCAGCAGGGGTACTAGCGGGGGGGGCCCACAGAACACCGGGGAGCTGTTTTTT

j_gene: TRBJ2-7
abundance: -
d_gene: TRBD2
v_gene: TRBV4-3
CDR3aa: CASSQAARGDDEQYF
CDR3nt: TGCGCCAGCAGCCAAGCTGCGCGGGGGGACGACGAGCAGTACTTC

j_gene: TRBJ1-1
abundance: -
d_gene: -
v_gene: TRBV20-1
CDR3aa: CSARFPVEAFF
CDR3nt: TGCAGTGCTAGATTTCCCGTTGAAGCTTTCTTT

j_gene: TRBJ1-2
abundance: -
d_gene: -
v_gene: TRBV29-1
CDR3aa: CSVPRSNYGYTF
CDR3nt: TGCAGCGTCCCGCGGTCTAACTATGGCTACACCTTC

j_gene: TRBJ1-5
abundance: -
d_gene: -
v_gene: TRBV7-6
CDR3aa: CASSLGQANQPQHF
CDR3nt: TGTGCCAGCAGCTTAGGACAGGCCAATCAGCCCCAGCATTTT

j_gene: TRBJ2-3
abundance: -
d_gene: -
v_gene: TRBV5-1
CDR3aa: CASSLVEGEGPDTQYF
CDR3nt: TGCGCCAGCAGCCTCGTCGAGGGGGAAGGGCCAGATACGCAGTATTTT

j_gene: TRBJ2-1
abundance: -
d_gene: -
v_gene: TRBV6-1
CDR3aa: CASKGRKTYNEQFF
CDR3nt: TGTGCCAGCAAAGGCAGGAAAACCTACAATGAGCAGTTCTTC

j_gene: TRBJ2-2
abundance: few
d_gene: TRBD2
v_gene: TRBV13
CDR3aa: CASSLAAGVANTGELFF
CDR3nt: TGTGCCAGCAGCTTAGCGGCGGGGGTAGCGAACACCGGGGAGCTGTTTTTT

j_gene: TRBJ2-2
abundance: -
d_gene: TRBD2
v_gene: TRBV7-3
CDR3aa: CASTHGGGNTGELFF
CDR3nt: TGTGCCAGCACCCACGGCGGGGGGAACACCGGGGAGCTGTTTTTT

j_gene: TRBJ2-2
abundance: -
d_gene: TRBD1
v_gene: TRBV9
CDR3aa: CASSETGVGTGELFF
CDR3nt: TGTGCCAGCAGCGAGACAGGGGTGGGCACCGGGGAGCTGTTTTTT

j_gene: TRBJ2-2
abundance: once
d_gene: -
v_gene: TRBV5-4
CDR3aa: CASSLPGLKNTGELFF
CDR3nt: TGTGCCAGCAGCTTACCGGGACTTAAGAACACCGGGGAGCTGTTTTTT

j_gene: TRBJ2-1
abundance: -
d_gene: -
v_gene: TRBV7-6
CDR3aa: CASSLAWAKSSYNEQFF
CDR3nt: TGTGCCAGCAGCTTAGCCTGGGCTAAGAGCTCCTACAATGAGCAGTTCTTC

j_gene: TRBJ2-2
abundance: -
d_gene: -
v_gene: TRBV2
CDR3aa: CASIDRINTGELFF
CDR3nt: TGTGCCAGCATTGACAGAATCAACACCGGGGAGCTGTTTTTT

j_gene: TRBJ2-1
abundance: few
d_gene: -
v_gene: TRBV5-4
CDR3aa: CASSLGGHSSYNEQFF
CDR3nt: TGTGCCAGCAGCTTGGGGGGACATAGCTCCTACAATGAGCAGTTCTTC

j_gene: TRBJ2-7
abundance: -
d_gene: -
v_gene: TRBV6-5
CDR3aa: CASSYDGVYEQYF
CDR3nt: TGTGCCAGCAGTTACGATGGAGTCTACGAGCAGTACTTC

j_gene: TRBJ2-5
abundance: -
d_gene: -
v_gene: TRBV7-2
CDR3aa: CASSLALAAETQYF
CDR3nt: TGTGCCAGCAGCTTAGCGCTTGCGGCAGAGACCCAGTACTTC

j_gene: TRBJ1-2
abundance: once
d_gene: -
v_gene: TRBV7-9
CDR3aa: CASSPTQSRGYTF
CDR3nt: TGTGCCAGCAGCCCGACTCAATCGAGGGGCTACACCTTC

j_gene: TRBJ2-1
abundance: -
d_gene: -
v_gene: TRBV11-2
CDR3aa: CASSLHSISYNEQFF
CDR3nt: TGTGCCAGCAGCCTCCACTCGATCTCCTACAATGAGCAGTTCTTC

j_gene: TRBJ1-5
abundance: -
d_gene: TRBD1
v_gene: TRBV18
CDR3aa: CASSPLTGEQPQHF
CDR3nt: TGTGCCAGCTCACCATTGACAGGGGAGCAGCCCCAGCATTTT

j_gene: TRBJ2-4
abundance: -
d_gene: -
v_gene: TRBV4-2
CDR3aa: CASSQPLALAKNIQYF
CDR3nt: TGTGCCAGCAGCCAACCACTTGCCTTGGCCAAAAACATTCAGTACTTC

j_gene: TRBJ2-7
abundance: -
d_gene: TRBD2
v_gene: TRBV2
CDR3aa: CASSDGLGNEQYF
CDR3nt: TGTGCCAGCAGTGACGGACTAGGCAACGAGCAGTACTTC

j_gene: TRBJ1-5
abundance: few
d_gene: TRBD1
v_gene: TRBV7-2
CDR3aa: CASSGRQGHQPQHF
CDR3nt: TGTGCCAGCAGCGGGCGACAGGGGCATCAGCCCCAGCATTTT

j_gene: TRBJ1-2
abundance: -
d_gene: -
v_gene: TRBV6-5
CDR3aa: CASSWAGVGYTF
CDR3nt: TGTGCCAGCAGTTGGGCAGGGGTAGGCTACACCTTC